These T cell receptor beta chains were read from a single sample in a study of OX40 agonist ivuxolimab in advanced cancers. Generated by immunoSEQ multiplex PCR, the TCRdb table keeps only in-frame clones and is missing some. The table has some 19,000 clones, 83% seen once. The specimen was CD4+ or CD8+ T cells sorted from blood, collected in a trial of the OX40 agonist ivuxolimab. The receptors come from an adult with an advanced solid tumor such as melanoma, head and neck, liver or kidney cancer. The conserved cysteine and the conserved F or W are not part of the CDR3 here.

TRBJ1-6 | TRBV6-5 | ASGGGSSPLH
TRBJ2-1 | TRBV30 | ALRDYRSVQF
TRBJ2-1 | TRBV4-1 | ASSQARGGNEQF
TRBJ1-2 | TRBV6-5 | ASSYSGQVYYGYT
TRBJ1-1 | TRBV27 | ASSSWAANTEAF
TRBJ1-1 | TRBV2 | ASSVSGYTEAF
TRBJ2-7 | TRBV20-1 | SASLGGQKY
TRBJ2-5 | TRBV15 | ATSLRSGGQETQY
TRBJ2-7 | TRBV6-1 | ASSDTQGYEQY
TRBJ1-1 | TRBV27 | ASNGDPGTEAF
TRBJ2-5 | TRBV5-6 | ASSSSPDLQETQY
TRBJ2-7 | TRBV5-1 | ASSLEPTGNEQY